The TCR beta chain under discussion was sequenced for a study of shared clonotypes between healthy human individuals. This clone turned up a few times. Input per replicate PCR of unsorted PBMC was around 300 ng DNA, corresponding to tens of thousands of T cell genomes. This table comes from immunoSEQ multiplex PCR, and its TCRdb copy is limited to in-frame clones, with some not included. The sample has fewer than 550,000 clones, about 79% seen once. CDR1 SGHTA and CDR2 FQGNSA come from the germline V gene. V lost 5 bases, J lost 4 bases, and 21 bases lay in between. This CDR3 region has 17 residues. Source material: PBMCs. The clonotype originates from a middle-aged woman in good health. Some clones in this sample may be carry-over from other donors' samples. The genes are TRBV7-2 and TRBJ1-5; perhaps TRBD1 as D (6 bases). The CDR3 DNA sequence: TGTGCCAGCAGCCCCGGCGGGGGGCGCGGGGCGAATCAGCCCCAGCATTTT. Translated: CASSPGGGRGANQPQHF.